This TCR beta chain was obtained from a study of CD8 T cells in Susac syndrome. The CDR3 loop spans 13 amino acids. Per germline, CDR1 MNHNS and CDR2 SASEGT. Deletions cut 0 bases from V and 7 bases from J, with 10 bases between. Random hexamers served to reverse transcribe roughly 0.45 to 1 ug RNA. The TCR beta CDR3 was amplified by immunoSEQ multiplex PCR across 54 Vbeta, 13 Jbeta. TCRdb itself ran the immunoSEQ multiplex PCR reads through MiXCR, one entry per CDR3 protein. Among around 130,000 distinct CDR3 sequences listed, 90% to 95% were seen once. Blood CD8+ and CD4+ T cells underwent high-throughput TCR beta sequencing.

The sample consisted of CD4+ T cells from PBMCs. The rearrangement links TRBV6-1 to TRBJ2-7, with D unresolved. This sequence was found in a human donor in good health. This CDR3 is CASSEAGSREQYF. CDR3 nucleotide sequence: TGTGCCAGCAGTGAAGCGGGATCGAGAGAGCAGTACTTC.